This T cell receptor beta chain comes out of a study of blood T cell repertoires in COVID-19. Study background: Samples came from the United States, Italy and Spain, spanning acute and convalescent COVID-19. Nucleic acid was either cDNA or gDNA, and it came from T cells, B-cell-depleted T cells, or PBMCs.

The CDR3 sequence is 15 residues long. V lost 1 base to trimming and J lost 5 bases; unmatched junction nucleotides: 5. Germline values: CDR1 SGHAT, CDR2 FQNNGV. Authors' methods: Estimation of nucleated cell counts relied on the amplification of reference gene primers. Some clones are missing from TCRdb's copy, which holds only in-frame ones; the method was immunoSEQ multiplex PCR. V and J calls and clone size follow that table, whereas D and trimming were derived from the DNA. This table holds about 14,000 clones, around nine tenths found once. Sequencing used peripheral blood. The chain combines TRBV11-2 with TRBJ2-3; TRBD2 matches 8 bases. The receptor was derived from a human donor in a cohort sampled during active COVID-19. CDR3 region: CASSLGRGEVDTQYF. DNA for the CDR3: TGTGCCAGCAGCTTAGGGCGGGGGGAGGTAGATACGCAGTATTTT.